The 11 T cell receptor beta chains listed next were all sequenced from one sample in a study of identifying expanded T cells in peripheral blood. Sequencing was performed with immunoSEQ multiplex PCR; in TCRdb, only in-frame clones are kept and a portion is missing. Of just over 90,000 clones listed, more than 70% are singletons. Sequenced input: blood. These receptor sequences come from a person aged 18 to 75 in good health.

The chain recombines TRBV28 with TRBJ1-1; tentatively, D is TRBD1 (5 bases). Germline V gene sequence: CDR1 MDHEN, CDR2 SYDVKM. This CDR3 comprises 13 residues. The germline V and J ends were trimmed by 3 bases and 4 bases, with 9 bases remaining between them. CDR3 in amino acids: CASSFGGATEAFF. The CDR3 DNA follows: TGTGCCAGCAGTTTCGGGGGTGCCACTGAAGCTTTCTTT.

This chain connects TRBV6-5 to TRBJ1-5; 9 bases line up with TRBD1. Germline V gene sequence: CDR1 MNHEY, CDR2 SVGAGI. The CDR3 sequence is 16 residues long. The V gene end was trimmed by 2 bases and the J gene end by 4 bases; junction bases not matched to a gene: 6. The CDR3, as DNA: TGTGCCAGCAGTTACGGGACAGGGCCTCCGAATCAGCCCCAGCATTTT. It is translated as CASSYGTGPPNQPQHF.

The CDR3 is CASSQVSLGAGYTF. The CDR3 DNA reads as TGCGCCAGCAGCCAAGTATCACTGGGAGCAGGCTACACCTTC. V and J are TRBV4-3 and TRBJ1-2, with unresolved D. Between the trimmed V and J ends, which lost 1 base and 8 bases, there was a span of 14 bases. CDR1 and CDR2 from the germline V gene are LGHNA and YSLEER. CDR3 length equals 14 residues.

The genes are TRBV18 and TRBJ1-1; D not resolved. Germline CDR1 and CDR2: KGHSH and LQKENI. The V and J ends lost 8 bases and 4 bases respectively, with 14 bases between them. The CDR3 runs to 13 residues. The CDR3 DNA follows: TGTGCCAGCCTAAGGACCGAGGGCACTGAAGCTTTCTTT. It yields the protein CASLRTEGTEAFF.

V usage is TRBV6-5 and J usage is TRBJ1-2; perhaps TRBD1 as D (6 bases). The V and J ends lost 2 bases and 2 bases respectively, with 6 bases between them. Germline loops: CDR1 MNHEY, CDR2 SVGAGI. The CDR3 is 13 amino acids. CDR3 loop: CASSYGTNYGYTF. The CDR3 DNA reads TGTGCCAGCAGTTACGGGACAAACTATGGCTACACCTTC.

By share of the sample, this clone is medium-sized. This chain links TRBV6-4 with TRBJ2-3; the D is unclear. Germline values: CDR1 MRHNA, CDR2 SNTAGT. The V and J ends lost 0 bases and 1 base respectively, with 5 bases between them. The CDR3 consists of 14 residues. DNA of the CDR3: TGTGCCAGCAGTGACTCCCAGGGCACAGATACGCAGTATTTT. It encodes CASSDSQGTDTQYF.

The V and J genes are TRBV5-5 and TRBJ1-1; 9 bases line up with TRBD1. This CDR3 is built from 16 residues. Trimming took 2 bases from V and 0 from J; bases not matched to a gene: 5. Germline loops: CDR1 SGHKS, CDR2 YYEKEE (reference sequence). The CDR3 loop is CASSFGTGLMNTEAFF. The CDR3 nucleotides read TGTGCCAGCAGCTTCGGGACAGGGCTTATGAACACTGAAGCTTTCTTT.

The rearrangement links TRBV19 to TRBJ2-3; TRBD1 is a possible D gene (6 bases). V lost 3 bases and J lost 1, with 14 bases in between. This CDR3 is built from 16 residues. Looked up from germline, CDR1 is LNHDA and CDR2 is SQIVND (reference sequence). The DNA for the CDR3 is TGTGCCAGTAGTATTCTCAGGGGCTCCCGCACAGATACGCAGTATTTT. Residues: CASSILRGSRTDTQYF.

The rearrangement joins TRBV4-1 to TRBJ1-1; unclear D gene. CDR3 size: 15 residues. In germline, CDR1 is MGHRA, CDR2 YSYEKL. V dropped 0 bases and J dropped 3 bases, with 11 bases sitting between them. The CDR3 nucleotides read TGCGCCAGCAGCCAAGATGGGTCTAGCGACACTGAAGCTTTCTTT. This encodes CASSQDGSSDTEAFF.

The chain couples TRBV19 to TRBJ1-3; the D is unclear. CDR3 length: 15 amino acids. In germline, CDR1 is LNHDA, CDR2 SQIVND (reference sequence). V was trimmed by 3 bases and J by 2 bases, leaving 11 bases between them. The CDR3 DNA reads TGTGCCAGTAGTATTGGAGGGCTGCCTGGAAACACCATATATTTT. Its protein is CASSIGGLPGNTIYF.

V is TRBV18 and J is TRBJ2-2, with D perhaps matching TRBD1 (6 bases). This CDR3 is 16 amino acids long. V lost 3 bases and J 5 bases, leaving 16 bases between the germline ends. Germline values: CDR1 KGHSH, CDR2 LQKENI. CDR3 in DNA: TGTGCCAGCTCACCGGACAAGACCGACAGGACCGGGGAGCTGTTTTTT. It is translated as CASSPDKTDRTGELFF.